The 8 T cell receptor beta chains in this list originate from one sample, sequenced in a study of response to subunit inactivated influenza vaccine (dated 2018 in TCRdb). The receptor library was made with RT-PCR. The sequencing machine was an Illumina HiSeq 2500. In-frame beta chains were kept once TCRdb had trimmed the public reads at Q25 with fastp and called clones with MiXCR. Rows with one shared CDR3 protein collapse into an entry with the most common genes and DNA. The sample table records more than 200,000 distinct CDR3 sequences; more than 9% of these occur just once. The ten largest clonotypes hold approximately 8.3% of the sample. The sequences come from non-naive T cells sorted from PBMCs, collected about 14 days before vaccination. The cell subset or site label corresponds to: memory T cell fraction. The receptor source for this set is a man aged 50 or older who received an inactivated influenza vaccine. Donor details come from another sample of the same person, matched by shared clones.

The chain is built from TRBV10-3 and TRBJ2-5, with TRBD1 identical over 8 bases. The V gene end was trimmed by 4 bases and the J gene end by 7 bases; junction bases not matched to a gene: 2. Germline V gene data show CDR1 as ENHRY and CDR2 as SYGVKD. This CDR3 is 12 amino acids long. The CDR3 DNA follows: TGTGCCATCAGTGTAACAGGGGGGACCCAGTACTTC. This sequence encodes CAISVTGGTQYF.

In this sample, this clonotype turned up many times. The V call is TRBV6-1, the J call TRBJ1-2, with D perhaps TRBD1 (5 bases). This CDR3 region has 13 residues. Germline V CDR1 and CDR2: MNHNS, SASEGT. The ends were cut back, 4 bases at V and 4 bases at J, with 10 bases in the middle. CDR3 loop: CASSVNGGYGYTF. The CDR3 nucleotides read TGTGCCAGCAGTGTCAATGGGGGCTATGGCTACACCTTC.

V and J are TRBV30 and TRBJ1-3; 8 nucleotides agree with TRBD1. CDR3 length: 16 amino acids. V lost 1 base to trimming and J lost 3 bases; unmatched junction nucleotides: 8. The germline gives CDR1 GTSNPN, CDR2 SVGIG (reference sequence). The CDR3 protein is CAWSAHRTGFGNTIYF. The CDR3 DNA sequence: TGTGCCTGGAGTGCCCACCGGACAGGGTTTGGAAACACCATATATTTT.

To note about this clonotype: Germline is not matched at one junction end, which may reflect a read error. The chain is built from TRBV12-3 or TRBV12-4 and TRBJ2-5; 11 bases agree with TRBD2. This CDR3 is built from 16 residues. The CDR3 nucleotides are TGTGCCAGCAGCTCAATAGCGGGGGGGCCCCCAGAGGCCCAGTACTTC. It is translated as CASSSIAGGPPEAQYF.

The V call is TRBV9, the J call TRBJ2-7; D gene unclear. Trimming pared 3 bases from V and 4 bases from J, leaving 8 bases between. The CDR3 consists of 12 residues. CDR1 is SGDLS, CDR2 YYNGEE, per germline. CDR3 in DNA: TGTGCCAGCAGCGGAAACGAATACGAGCAGTACTTC. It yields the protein CASSGNEYEQYF.

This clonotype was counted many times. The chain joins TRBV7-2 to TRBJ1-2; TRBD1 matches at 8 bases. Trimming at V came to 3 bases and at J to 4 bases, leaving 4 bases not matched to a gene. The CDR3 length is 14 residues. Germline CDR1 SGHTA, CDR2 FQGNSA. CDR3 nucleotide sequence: TGTGCCAGCAGCTTTGACAGGGGATTCTATGGCTACACCTTC. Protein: CASSFDRGFYGYTF.

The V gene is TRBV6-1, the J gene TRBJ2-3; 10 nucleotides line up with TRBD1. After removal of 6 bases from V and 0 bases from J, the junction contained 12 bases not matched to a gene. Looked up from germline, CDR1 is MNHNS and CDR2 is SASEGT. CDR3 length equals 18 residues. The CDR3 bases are TGTGCCAGCAGGACAGGGGGCCTGTCTAGCGGTAGCACAGATACGCAGTATTTT. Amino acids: CASRTGGLSSGSTDTQYF.

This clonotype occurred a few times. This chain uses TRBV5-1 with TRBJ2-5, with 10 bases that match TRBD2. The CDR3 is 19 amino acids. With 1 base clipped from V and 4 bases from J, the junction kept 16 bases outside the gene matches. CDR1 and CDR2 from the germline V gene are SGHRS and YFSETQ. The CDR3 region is CASSLMGSSGRGLGETQYF. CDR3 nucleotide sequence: TGCGCCAGCAGCTTGATGGGGTCTAGCGGGAGAGGACTGGGAGAGACCCAGTACTTC.